This T cell receptor (beta chain) was sequenced during a study of cytomegalovirus exposure and HLA in healthy donors. Unrecorded immune exposures were likely, despite nominal health at sampling. The germline V gene encodes CDR1 SNHLY and CDR2 FYNNEI. The CDR3 covers 12 residues. The V end lost 5 bases, the J end lost 2 bases, and 6 bases lay between the germline ends. Use of 60 Vbeta and 13 Jbeta primers characterized the PCR. Some clones are missing from TCRdb's copy, which holds only in-frame ones; the method was immunoSEQ multiplex PCR. The sample has roughly 140,000 clones, less than 10% seen once; the top ten hold approximately 2%. As regards this clone: Its antigen remains unidentified.

Study-wide results and limits: In all likelihood, a cluster of highly shared sequence variants was a sequencing artifact. TCR beta chains numbering more than 150 were designated cytomegalovirus-associated.

The source of this sequence is a male donor in good health and CMV-seronegative. Sequencing input: PBMCs. V usage is TRBV2 and J usage is TRBJ2-5; unclear D gene. In DNA form, the CDR3 reads TGTGCCAGCAGTTATACTCAAGAGACCCAGTACTTC. It yields the protein CASSYTQETQYF. The entire variable domain, with the rest obtained from reference TRBV2 and TRBJ2-5, is as follows: EPEVTQTPSHQVTQMGQEVILRCVPISNHLYFYWYRQILGQKVEFLVSFYNNEISEKSEIFDDQFSVERPDGSNFTLKIRSTKLEDSAMYFCASSYTQETQYFGPGTRLLVL.